This entry features one T cell receptor beta chain sequence. Per donor, 2 to 2.5 ml of blood was collected and frozen. The data are from a study of monozygotic twins with inflammatory bowel disease. TCRdb re-called the 5' RACE reads and gives one entry per CDR3 protein, without DNA. This sample's table has approximately 150,000 distinct CDR3 sequences. The TCR was taken from a human donor with ulcerative colitis or Crohn's disease, or a healthy co-twin of an affected twin (not recorded which). Material: blood.

The CDR3 sequence is CASSPRGGAINNEQFF. The chain carries TRBV9 and TRBJ2-1; the D gene TCRdb calls, TRBD2, cannot be checked with no DNA. The germline CDR1 and CDR2 sequences are SGDLS and YYNGEE. The CDR3 loop spans 16 amino acids.